The rows below give T cell receptor beta chains drawn from one sample of a study of blood T cell repertoires in COVID-19. The table came from immunoSEQ multiplex PCR; TCRdb's copy has only in-frame clones and leaves some out. The sample holds roughly 80,000 clones; 83% are singletons and the top ten take roughly 32%. Input material: peripheral blood. These TCRs come from a woman of 80 years or more with acute or convalescent COVID-19. Both conserved end residues are part of each CDR3. A D gene is named only where the DNA matches it firmly. Some rows mark clone size as missing; the rest say once, few, many or name a class of expanded clone.

v_gene	j_gene	d_gene	abundance	CDR3nt	CDR3aa
TRBV5-4	TRBJ2-7	TRBD2	.	TGTGCCAGCAGCTTAGGACTAGCGGGAGCCTACGAGCAGTACTTC	CASSLGLAGAYEQYF
TRBV19	TRBJ2-3	.	.	TGTGCCAGTAGTGGGGATCGGGGACACATAACTCGAGATACGCAGTATTTT	CASSGDRGHITRDTQYF
TRBV18	TRBJ1-1	TRBD1	.	TGTGCCAGCTCACCAACGGCAGGGGGTTGGAACACTGAAGCTTTCTTT	CASSPTAGGWNTEAFF
TRBV10-3	TRBJ2-5	TRBD1	once	TGTGCCATCAGCCCCGGGACAGGGCAAGAGACCCAGTACTTC	CAISPGTGQETQYF
TRBV18	TRBJ1-1	.	few	TGTGCCAGCTCAGCGTTTCAGGGGAACACTGAAGCTTTCTTT	CASSAFQGNTEAFF
TRBV7-2	TRBJ2-5	TRBD1	once	TGTGCCAGCAGCTTCCGACAGGGGAGTATCGAGACCCAGTACTTC	CASSFRQGSIETQYF
TRBV20-1	TRBJ2-7	TRBD1	.	TGCAGTGCGAGTGCCGTAAGGGGGCTTAGCGAGCAGTACTTC	CSASAVRGLSEQYF
TRBV7-9	TRBJ2-6	TRBD2	once	TGTGCCAGCACGCTTGCGGGAGGTGCTGGGGCCAACGTCCTGACTTTC	CASTLAGGAGANVLTF
TRBV5-6	TRBJ1-1	.	.	TGTGCCAGCAGCAGACAGGCCCCCACTGAAGCTTTCTTT	CASSRQAPTEAFF
TRBV24-1	TRBJ2-7	.	once	TGTGCCACCAGTGATTTGCTACCAGGGTGGTCCTACGAGCAGTACTTC	CATSDLLPGWSYEQYF
TRBV11-2	TRBJ2-5	TRBD2	.	TGTGCCAGCAGCTTTGGGACTAGCGGGAGTACGGTAGAGACCCAGTACTTC	CASSFGTSGSTVETQYF
TRBV29-1	TRBJ2-4	TRBD2	.	TGCAGCGTTTTTAGCGGGGGAAACATTCAGTACTTC	CSVFSGGNIQYF
TRBV6-6	TRBJ2-1	TRBD2	.	TGTGCCAGCAGTTATTCACTAGCGACCTACAATGAGCAGTTCTTC	CASSYSLATYNEQFF
TRBV9	TRBJ2-5	TRBD2	many	TGTGCCAGCAGCGTCGGGGGGACGCGACAAGAGACCCAGTACTTC	CASSVGGTRQETQYF
TRBV3-1/TRBV3-2	TRBJ2-3	TRBD2	.	TGTGCCAGCAGCAAACAACTAGCGGGAACAGATACGCAGTATTTT	CASSKQLAGTDTQYF
TRBV18	TRBJ2-7	.	.	TGTGCCAGCTCACCAGAAACCGCGGGGGAGCAGTACTTC	CASSPETAGEQYF
TRBV30	TRBJ2-7	TRBD1	.	TGTGCCTGGAGTGTTTGGACAGGGGGCGAGCAGTACTTC	CAWSVWTGGEQYF
TRBV1	TRBJ2-2	.	.	TGCACCAGCAGCCAAGGGACTAGCGGGAGGGCCGGGGAGCTGTTTTTT	CTSSQGTSGRAGELFF
TRBV7-9	TRBJ2-3	TRBD1	.	TGTGCCAGCAGCCCCTCGGACAGGGATGGCACAGATACGCAGTATTTT	CASSPSDRDGTDTQYF
TRBV7-6	TRBJ1-1	.	.	TGTGCCAGCAGCTTAGGGTCAGGGGTGACTGAAGCTTTCTTT	CASSLGSGVTEAFF
TRBV5-1	TRBJ1-3	TRBD1	.	TGCGCCAGCAGCTTGGCCTCCATACAGGGGGACGGAAACACCATATATTTT	CASSLASIQGDGNTIYF
TRBV27	TRBJ2-7	.	.	TGTGCCAGCAGTTTAGGCCGGGGCAGGGGCCTACTTGAGGAGCAGTACTTC	CASSLGRGRGLLEEQYF
TRBV7-9	TRBJ2-1	.	.	TGTGCCAGCAGCTTAAACGGGGATGAGCAGTTCTTC	CASSLNGDEQFF
TRBV5-1	TRBJ2-1	TRBD2	.	TGCGCCAGCAGCCAGACTAGCGTACCGCCAAATGAGCAGTTCTTC	CASSQTSVPPNEQFF
TRBV2	TRBJ2-1	.	.	TGTGCCAGCCGGAGGAGAGTCGGGTACAATGAGCAGTTCTTC	CASRRRVGYNEQFF
TRBV7-2	TRBJ1-3	TRBD1	.	TGTGCCAGCAGCTCTAGACAGGGCTCTGGAAACACCATATATTTT	CASSSRQGSGNTIYF
TRBV6-5	TRBJ2-2	TRBD2	.	TGTGCCAGCAGTTGGACTAGCGGGAGATCCGGGGAGCTGTTTTTT	CASSWTSGRSGELFF
TRBV6-6	TRBJ1-2	.	.	TGTGCCAGCAGGGCGGGGGACGATGGCTACACCTTC	CASRAGDDGYTF
TRBV28	TRBJ1-2	TRBD1	.	TGTGCCAGCACCGGGGAGGCAGGGGGCTATGGCTACACCTTC	CASTGEAGGYGYTF
TRBV11-1	TRBJ2-5	TRBD2	few	TGTGCCAGCAGCTTGGGGGCTCGGGGGGGCGAGACCCAGTACTTC	CASSLGARGGETQYF
TRBV10-3	TRBJ1-6	.	.	TGTGCCATCAGTGAGTCTGGAGGTTCACCCCTCCACTTT	CAISESGGSPLHF
TRBV5-5	TRBJ2-3	.	.	TGTGCCAGCAGCTTGGCTCGAGTCGACACAGATACGCAGTATTTT	CASSLARVDTDTQYF
TRBV27	TRBJ2-1	TRBD2	.	TGTGCCAGCAGTTTAGCGACTAGCGGGAGGTTCAATGAGCAGTTCTTC	CASSLATSGRFNEQFF
TRBV24-1	TRBJ2-5	.	.	TGTGCCACCCTCCGCGGGATAGTCGGAGAGACCCAGTACTTC	CATLRGIVGETQYF
TRBV11-1	TRBJ2-2	.	.	TGTGCCAGCAGCCGATACGGGACCGGGGAGCTGTTTTTT	CASSRYGTGELFF
TRBV5-8	TRBJ1-3	TRBD1	.	TGTGCCAGCAGCTTGGAATCTGCAGGGGGCACAGGAAACACCATATATTTT	CASSLESAGGTGNTIYF
TRBV2	TRBJ2-3	TRBD2	.	TGTGCCAGCAGAGCGGGAGGGTGGACAGATACGCAGTATTTT	CASRAGGWTDTQYF
TRBV5-4	TRBJ2-1	TRBD1	.	TGTGCCAGCAGCTTGGGACAGGGGGGCGAGCAGTTCTTC	CASSLGQGGEQFF
TRBV4-3	TRBJ2-7	TRBD1	.	TGCGCCAGCAGCCAAGGGGGGGGGACAGGGGTGTACGAGCAGTACTTC	CASSQGGGTGVYEQYF
TRBV3-1/TRBV3-2	TRBJ2-1	.	.	TGTGCCAGCAGCCAAGGACAGGTCGGTTACAATGAGCAGTTCTTC	CASSQGQVGYNEQFF